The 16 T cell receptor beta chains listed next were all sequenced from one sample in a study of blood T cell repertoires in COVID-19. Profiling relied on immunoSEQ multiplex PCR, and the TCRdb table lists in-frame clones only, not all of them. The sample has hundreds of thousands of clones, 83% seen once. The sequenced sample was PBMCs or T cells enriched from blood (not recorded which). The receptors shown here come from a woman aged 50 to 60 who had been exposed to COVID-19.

Here the CDR3 DNA reads TGTGCCAGCAGCCTGAGGAGGAAAGCGGGGAGCTCCTACAATGAGCAGTTCTTC. Protein: CASSLRRKAGSSYNEQFF. J is TRBJ2-1 and V is TRBV7-2; 7 positions agree with TRBD2. Germline V gene data show CDR1 as SGHTA and CDR2 as FQGNSA. Trimming cost V 5 bases and J 0 bases; bases outside gene matches: 13. The CDR3 has 18 residues.

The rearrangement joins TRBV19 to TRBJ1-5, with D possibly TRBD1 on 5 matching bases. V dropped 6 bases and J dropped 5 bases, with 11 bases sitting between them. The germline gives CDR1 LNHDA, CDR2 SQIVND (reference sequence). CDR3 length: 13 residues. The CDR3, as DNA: TGTGCCAGTAGACCGGGGGGTGATCAGCCCCAGCATTTT. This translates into CASRPGGDQPQHF.

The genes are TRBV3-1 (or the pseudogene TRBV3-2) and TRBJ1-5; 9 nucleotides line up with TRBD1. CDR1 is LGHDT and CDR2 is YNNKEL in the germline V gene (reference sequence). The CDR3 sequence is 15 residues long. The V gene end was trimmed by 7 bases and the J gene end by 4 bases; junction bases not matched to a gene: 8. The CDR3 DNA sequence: TGTGCCAGCACTCCGGGACAGGGAAGAAATCAGCCCCAGCATTTT. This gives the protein CASTPGQGRNQPQHF.

The CDR3 region is CASSQGQGGPEAFF. In nucleotides, the CDR3 is TGTGCCAGCAGCCAAGGACAGGGCGGTCCTGAAGCTTTCTTT. V usage is TRBV7-9 and J usage is TRBJ1-1; 8 bases line up with TRBD1. CDR1 and CDR2 (germline): SEHNR, FQNEAQ (reference sequence). The trim removed 5 bases at V and 6 bases at J, leaving 8 bases unmatched. This CDR3 has 14 amino acids.

CDR3 amino acids: CASSPGSSLEAFF. In DNA form, the CDR3 reads TGTGCCAGCTCACCGGGGAGTTCTCTTGAAGCTTTCTTT. This chain connects TRBV18 to TRBJ1-1; the D is unclear. Germline CDR1 is KGHSH and CDR2 is LQKENI. The CDR3 extends over 13 amino acids. V shed 3 bases and J shed 7 bases, with 12 bases lying between them. Full variable domain (missing parts from reference TRBV18 and TRBJ1-1): NAGVMQNPRHLVRRRGQEARLRCSPMKGHSHVYWYRQLPEEGLKFMVYLQKENIIDESGMPKERFSAEFPKEGPSILRIQQVVRGDSAAYFCASSPGSSLEAFFGQGTRLTVV.

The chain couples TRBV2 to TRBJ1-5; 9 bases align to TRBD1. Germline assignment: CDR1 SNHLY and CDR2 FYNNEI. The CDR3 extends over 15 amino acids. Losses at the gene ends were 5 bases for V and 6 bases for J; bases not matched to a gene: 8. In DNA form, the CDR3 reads TGTGCCAGCAGTTTCCCGGACAGGGGCGGTCAGCCCCAGCATTTT. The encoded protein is CASSFPDRGGQPQHF.

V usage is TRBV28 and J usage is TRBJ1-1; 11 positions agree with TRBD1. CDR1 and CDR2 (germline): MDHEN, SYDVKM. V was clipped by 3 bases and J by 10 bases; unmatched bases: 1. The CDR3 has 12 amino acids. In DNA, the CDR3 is TGTGCCAGCAGTTTGGACAGGGGGCGAGCTTTCTTT. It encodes CASSLDRGRAFF.

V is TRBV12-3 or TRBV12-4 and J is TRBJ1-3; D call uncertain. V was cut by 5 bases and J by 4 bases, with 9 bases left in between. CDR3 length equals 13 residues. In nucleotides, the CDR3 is TGTGCCAGCAGTCGGGGTGCGGGAAACACCATATATTTT. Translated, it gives CASSRGAGNTIYF.

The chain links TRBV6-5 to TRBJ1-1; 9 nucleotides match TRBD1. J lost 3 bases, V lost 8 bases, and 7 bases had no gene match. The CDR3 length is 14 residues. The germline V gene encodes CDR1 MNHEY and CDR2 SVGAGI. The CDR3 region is CASRSDRGDTEAFF. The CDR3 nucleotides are TGTGCCAGCCGTTCAGACAGGGGGGACACTGAAGCTTTCTTT.

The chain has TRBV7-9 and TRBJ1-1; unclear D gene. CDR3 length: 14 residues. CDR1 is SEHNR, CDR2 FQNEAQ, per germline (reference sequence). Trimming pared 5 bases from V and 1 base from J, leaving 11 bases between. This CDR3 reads CASSQAGRNTEAFF. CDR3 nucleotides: TGTGCCAGCAGCCAGGCGGGCAGGAACACTGAAGCTTTCTTT.

The CDR3 DNA reads as TGTGCCAGCAGGACAGGGAACTATGGCTACACCTTC. Its translation: CASRTGNYGYTF. This sequence joins TRBV12-3 or TRBV12-4 and TRBJ1-2, with TRBD1 matching over 7 bases. The CDR3 spans 12 residues. J gave up 2 bases and V 6 bases, and 0 bases lay outside the gene matches.

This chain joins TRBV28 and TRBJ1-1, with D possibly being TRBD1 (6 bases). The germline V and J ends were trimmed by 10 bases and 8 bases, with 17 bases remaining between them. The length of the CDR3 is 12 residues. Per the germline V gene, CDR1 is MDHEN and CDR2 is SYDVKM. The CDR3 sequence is CANNVGGPEAFF. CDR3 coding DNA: TGTGCCAACAACGTAGGGGGTCCCGAAGCTTTCTTT.

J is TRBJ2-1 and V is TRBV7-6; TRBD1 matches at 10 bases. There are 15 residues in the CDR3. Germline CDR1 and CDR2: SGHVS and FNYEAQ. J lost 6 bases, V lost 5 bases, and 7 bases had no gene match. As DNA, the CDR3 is TGTGCCAGCAGCAGAACCGGGACAGGGGTCAATGAGCAGTTCTTC. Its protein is CASSRTGTGVNEQFF. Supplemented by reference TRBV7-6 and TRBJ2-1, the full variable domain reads GAGVSQSPRYKVTKRGQDVALRCDPISGHVSLYWYRQALGQGPEFLTYFNYEAQQDKSGLPNDRFSAERPEGSISTLTIQRTEQRDSAMYRCASSRTGTGVNEQFFGPGTRLTVL.

The CDR3 protein is CASCLSGGVPLHF. CDR3 DNA: TGTGCCAGCTGCCTTTCGGGGGGTGTACCCCTCCACTTT. The rearrangement uses TRBV27 and TRBJ1-6, with D possibly being TRBD1 (5 bases). The CDR3 has 13 amino acids. The V gene lost 8 bases and the J gene lost 12 bases, with 17 bases spanning the gap. Germline CDR1 reads MNHEY; CDR2 reads SMNVEV (reference sequence).

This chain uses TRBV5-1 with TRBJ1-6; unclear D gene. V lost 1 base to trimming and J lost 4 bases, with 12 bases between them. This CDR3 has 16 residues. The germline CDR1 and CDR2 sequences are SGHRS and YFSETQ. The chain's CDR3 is CASSLTVSLYNSPLHF. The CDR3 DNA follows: TGCGCCAGCAGCTTGACGGTGTCTTTATATAATTCACCCCTCCACTTT. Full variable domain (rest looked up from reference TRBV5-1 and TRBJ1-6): KAGVTQTPRYLIKTRGQQVTLSCSPISGHRSVSWYQQTPGQGLQFLFEYFSETQRNKGNFPGRFSGRQFSNSRSEMNVSTLELGDSALYLCASSLTVSLYNSPLHFGNGTRLTVT.

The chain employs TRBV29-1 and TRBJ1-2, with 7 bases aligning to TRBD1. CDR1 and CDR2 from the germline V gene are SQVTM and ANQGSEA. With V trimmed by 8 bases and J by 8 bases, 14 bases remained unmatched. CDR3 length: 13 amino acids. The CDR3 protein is CSFLGTAREGYTF. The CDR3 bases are TGCAGCTTCCTCGGGACAGCCCGGGAAGGCTACACCTTC.